The entry below gives a single T cell receptor (beta chain) sequence along with its context. No antigen is known for it. The germline gives CDR1 MNHEY, CDR2 SVGAGI. The length of the CDR3 is 15 residues. Trimming removed 3 bases at V and 8 bases at J, with 19 bases between. The record originates from a study of T cell responses to AZD1222 COVID-19 vaccine. The data were produced by immunoSEQ multiplex PCR, yet TCRdb's version contains in-frame clones alone and is incomplete. The sample lists about 35,000 clones; about nine tenths were seen once. The study's findings and limits: Donors, mostly white British, included more females; clonal diversity was possibly underestimated. The study sampled repertoires only after the peak T cell response. Nearly half of spike-specific TCRs reportedly target variant regions that are unmutated in the B.1.351 and B.1.1.7 variants. Seropositive AZD1222 recipients at baseline numbered only six or seven.

The chain links TRBV6-5 to TRBJ1-2; no clear D. The source of this sequence is an adult who received the AZD1222 COVID-19 vaccine. The sequencing used peripheral blood, collected 28 days after the second AZD1222 dose. CDR3 DNA: TGTGCCAGCAGTTATTCACCAGTCCTGAGGTGGGGCTACACCTTC. Its translation: CASSYSPVLRWGYTF.